This T cell receptor (beta chain) was captured by sequencing in a study of blood T cell repertoires in COVID-19. Overall study: Samples of COVID-19 (acute and convalescent) were obtained from the United States, Italy and Spain. Nucleic acid was either cDNA or gDNA, and it came from T cells, B-cell-depleted T cells, or PBMCs.

The CDR3 extends over 15 amino acids. Trimming removed 2 bases from V and 0 bases from J; junction bases left unmatched: 2. Germline V gene sequence: CDR1 MGHRA, CDR2 YSYEKL. Per the study methods: Quantification of nucleated cells was approximated via reference gene primer amplification. Produced via immunoSEQ multiplex PCR; TCRdb's table is partial and in-frame only. That table furnishes V, J and clone size, whereas the DNA furnished D and trimming. The sample has under 85,000 clones; approximately 80% are singletons. The sequenced sample was peripheral blood. The TCR sequence derives from a man aged 50 or older with acute or convalescent COVID-19. This chain uses TRBV4-1 with TRBJ1-1; 8 nucleotides agree with TRBD1. CDR3 bases: TGCGCCAGCAGCCAACGGACAGGGATGAACACTGAAGCTTTCTTT. It codes for CASSQRTGMNTEAFF.